These 17 T cell receptor beta chains came from one sample sequenced in a study of blood T cell repertoires in COVID-19. Libraries were prepared by immunoSEQ multiplex PCR; TCRdb keeps only in-frame clonotypes and omits some of them. The data show over 150,000 clones, roughly 84% seen once. The specimen sequenced was peripheral blood. The source is a man in his 70s with active or convalescent COVID-19.

Concerning this clone itself: The junction does not match germline at one end; this may be a read error. The V call is TRBV9, the J call TRBJ2-2; tentative D call: TRBD2 (6 bases). The CDR3 covers 12 residues. Germline-derived CDR1 and CDR2 are SGDLS and YYNGEE. The CDR3 nucleotides read TGTGCCGGCAGCGCCGGGGGACGGGAGCTGTTTTTT. As protein: CAGSAGGRELFF.

J is TRBJ2-1 and V is TRBV28, with D maybe TRBD2 (5 bases). Germline CDR1 is MDHEN and CDR2 is SYDVKM. Trimming cost V 2 bases and J 6 bases, with 11 bases left between them. This CDR3 has 14 amino acids. The CDR3, as DNA: TGTGCCAGCAGTTTAGGTGGGAGCCGCAATGAGCAGTTCTTC. Its protein product is CASSLGGSRNEQFF.

J is TRBJ2-7 and V is TRBV9; 13 positions agree with TRBD2. The length of the CDR3 is 16 residues. Per the germline V gene, CDR1 is SGDLS and CDR2 is YYNGEE. J was trimmed by 2 bases and V by 3 bases; bases with no gene match: 5. The CDR3 coding sequence is TGTGCCAGCAGCGCCGGACTAGCGGGAGAAACCTACGAGCAGTACTTC. Its translation is CASSAGLAGETYEQYF.

The J gene is TRBJ2-3, the V gene TRBV5-1; 9 bases are a match to TRBD2. This CDR3 has 14 residues. Losses at the gene ends were 5 bases for V and 4 bases for J; bases not matched to a gene: 5. Germline V CDR1 and CDR2: SGHRS, YFSETQ. The CDR3 loop reads CASRGVAGADTQYF. In nucleotides, the CDR3 is TGCGCCAGCAGGGGGGTAGCGGGGGCAGATACGCAGTATTTT.

The gene calls are TRBV10-2 and TRBJ2-7; 10 nucleotides align to TRBD1. The CDR3 totals 13 residues. Losses at the gene ends were 4 bases for V and 5 bases for J; bases not matched to a gene: 2. Germline assignment: CDR1 WSHSY and CDR2 SAAADI. The CDR3 DNA reads as TGCGCCAGCAGTGCGACAGGGGGCAACGAGCAGTACTTC. Translated, it gives CASSATGGNEQYF.

V usage is TRBV19 and J usage is TRBJ2-7; 8 nucleotides match TRBD1. V was pared by 6 bases and J by 1 base, with 14 bases of the junction left unmatched. Germline loops: CDR1 LNHDA, CDR2 SQIVND (reference sequence). This CDR3 has 17 amino acids. CDR3 bases: TGTGCCAGTAGCCCCATGAGAGGACAGGGTGGATCCTACGAGCAGTACTTC. Protein product: CASSPMRGQGGSYEQYF.

This sequence joins TRBV5-4 and TRBJ1-2; 9 bases fit TRBD1. CDR1 and CDR2 from the germline V gene are SGHNT and YYREEE (reference sequence). The CDR3 extends over 15 amino acids. V lost 4 bases, J lost 3 bases, and 7 bases stayed unmatched. The CDR3 reads CASSPRDREYYGYTF. DNA of the CDR3: TGTGCCAGCAGCCCACGGGACAGGGAGTACTATGGCTACACCTTC.

The V call is TRBV7-8, the J call TRBJ1-6, with D uncertain. The CDR3 covers 13 residues. In germline, CDR1 is SGHVS, CDR2 FQNEAQ. V was trimmed by 5 bases and J by 8 bases, leaving 10 bases between them. The CDR3 DNA reads TGTGCCAGCAGCCCGGGTGCCGATTCACCCCTCCACTTT. Amino acid sequence: CASSPGADSPLHF.

The chain uses TRBV2 and TRBJ2-5; 9 positions match TRBD2. V shed 7 bases and J 7 bases; nucleotides not matched to a gene: 10. Germline V CDR1 and CDR2: SNHLY, FYNNEI. The CDR3 sequence is 14 residues long. CDR3 amino acids: CASTQSGGRGTQYF. CDR3 DNA sequence: TGTGCCAGCACCCAAAGCGGGGGGCGCGGGACCCAGTACTTC.

J is TRBJ2-4 and V is TRBV28; 10 positions match TRBD1. The germline gives CDR1 MDHEN, CDR2 SYDVKM. J was trimmed by 3 bases and V by 5 bases; bases with no gene match: 10. This CDR3 has 17 residues. CDR3 sequence: CASSTLGQGNLKNIQYF. CDR3 bases: TGTGCCAGCAGTACCCTGGGACAGGGGAACCTCAAAAACATTCAGTACTTC. Variable domain in full (rest from reference TRBV28 and TRBJ2-4): DVKVTQSSRYLVKRTGEKVFLECVQDMDHENMFWYRQDPGLGLRLIYFSYDVKMKEKGDIPEGYSVSREKKERFSLILESASTNQTSMYLCASSTLGQGNLKNIQYFGAGTRLSVL.

This chain links TRBV5-1 with TRBJ1-3; D perhaps matches TRBD1 (5 bases). V lost 0 bases and J lost 3, with 13 bases in between. CDR1 SGHRS and CDR2 YFSETQ come from the germline V gene. The CDR3 has 16 amino acids. As DNA, the CDR3 is TGCGCCAGCAGCTTGGCGGGGGTCTGGGTTGGAAACACCATATATTTT. This translates into CASSLAGVWVGNTIYF.

The chain combines TRBV5-1 with TRBJ2-3; D possibly corresponds to TRBD2 (5 bases). Germline assignment: CDR1 SGHRS and CDR2 YFSETQ. The V and J ends lost 4 bases and 6 bases respectively, with 9 bases between them. The CDR3 runs to 12 residues. In DNA form, the CDR3 reads TGCGCCAGCAGCGCCCGAGGGGATACGCAGTATTTT. This encodes CASSARGDTQYF.

The chain joins TRBV11-2 to TRBJ2-7, with TRBD1 identical over 7 bases. With 6 bases clipped from V and 2 bases from J, the junction kept 4 bases outside the gene matches. Germline CDR1 is SGHAT and CDR2 is FQNNGV. This CDR3 contains 13 residues. CDR3 sequence reads: CASSGDRAYEQYF. The DNA for the CDR3 is TGTGCCAGCAGTGGGGACAGAGCCTACGAGCAGTACTTC.

The CDR3 sequence is CASRPSGSERDTGELFF. The DNA for the CDR3 is TGTGCCAGCAGGCCTAGCGGGAGCGAAAGGGACACCGGGGAGCTGTTTTTT. The rearrangement joins TRBV7-3 to TRBJ2-2, with 10 bases matching TRBD2. The CDR3 covers 17 residues. V trimming: 6 bases; J trimming: 3 bases; junction bases outside the gene matches: 10. CDR1 is SGHTA, CDR2 FQGTGA, per germline. Drawing the rest from reference TRBV7-3 and TRBJ2-2, the complete variable domain is GAGVSQTPSNKVTEKGKYVELRCDPISGHTALYWYRQSLGQGPEFLIYFQGTGAADDSGLPNDRFFAVRPEGSVSTLKIQRTERGDSAVYLCASRPSGSERDTGELFFGEGSRLTVL.

This clone was found a few times. This chain links TRBV5-1 with TRBJ2-2, with 10 nucleotides matching TRBD1. The CDR3 extends over 17 amino acids. Unmatched junction bases numbered 6, after V lost 2 bases and J lost 2 bases. Germline V gene sequence: CDR1 SGHRS, CDR2 YFSETQ. The CDR3 loop is CASSLTKTGGNTGELFF. The CDR3 nucleotides read TGCGCCAGCAGCTTAACGAAGACAGGGGGCAACACCGGGGAGCTGTTTTTT.

The J gene is TRBJ2-5, the V gene TRBV18; weak D call: TRBD2 (5 bases). Trimming pared 0 bases from V and 4 bases from J, leaving 9 bases between. CDR1 and CDR2 (germline): KGHSH, LQKENI. The CDR3 runs to 14 residues. In nucleotides, the CDR3 is TGTGCCAGCTCACCACCGGGAGTCGTAGAGACCCAGTACTTC. It specifies CASSPPGVVETQYF.

CDR3 nucleotide sequence: TGTGCCAGCTCAACCATCCGGGGAACAGGGACGGCCAAAAACATTCAGTACTTC. Its translation: CASSTIRGTGTAKNIQYF. This sequence joins TRBV18 and TRBJ2-4, with D possibly being TRBD1 (6 bases). The CDR3 sequence is 18 residues long. The V gene lost 5 bases and the J gene lost 1 base, with 21 bases spanning the gap. Per germline, CDR1 KGHSH and CDR2 LQKENI.